This TCR beta chain was sequenced during a study of T cell responses to AZD1222 COVID-19 vaccine. About the study: Pooled together were second doses at about 4 or about 12 weeks.

Repertoires were generated with immunoSEQ multiplex PCR, while TCRdb's copy carries only in-frame clones and drops some. The data show around 130,000 clones, 80% to 95% seen once. Overall study findings and caveats: The donors showed a predominance of white British ancestry and of females, with possible underestimation of clonal diversity.

The CDR3 consists of 13 residues. V was shortened by 4 bases and J by 4 bases, with 14 bases between the two germline ends. Germline lookup yields CDR1 SQVTM and CDR2 ANQGSEA. With respect to this clone: Its antigen is unidentified.

This clonotype originated in an adult in good health. The sequencing here drew on peripheral blood, taken on day 0 of AZD1222 vaccination. V is TRBV29-1 and J is TRBJ2-7; D possibly uses TRBD1 or TRBD2 (5 bases each). The CDR3 region has the DNA TGCAGCGTTGGAGGGGCAGGGTTTTACGAGCAGTACTTC. Protein: CSVGGAGFYEQYF.